The 14 T cell receptor beta chains reported below all come from one sample, sequenced in a study of T cells in Graves' hyperthyroidism and ophthalmopathy. Researchers took RNA transcripts and amplified the TCR beta CDR3 regions from them. The primer set for the first-round RT-PCR of the TCR CDR3 was HTBI. MiXCR, run by TCRdb on the multiplex PCR reads, gives a single entry per CDR3 protein. The data show approximately 400,000 distinct CDR3 sequences, 15% to 20% seen once. Material for sequencing was blood. The source of these receptors is a man younger than 35 with Graves' ophthalmopathy.

The chain combines TRBV6-1 with TRBJ1-6, with TRBD1 identical over 10 bases. The V segment lost 5 bases and the J segment 2 bases; nucleotides outside the gene matches: 9. CDR1 is MNHNS and CDR2 is SASEGT in the germline V gene. This CDR3 comprises 18 residues. The CDR3 region has the DNA TGTGCCAGCAGTCCGGCCGGGACAGGGGCCACCTATAATTCACCCCTCCACTTT. Amino acids: CASSPAGTGATYNSPLHF.

This clonotype has at least ten counts. The chain couples TRBV6-5 to TRBJ1-2, with D possibly TRBD1 on 5 matching bases. The V end lost 2 bases, the J end lost 13 bases, and 14 bases lay between the germline ends. CDR3 length: 12 amino acids. The germline V gene encodes CDR1 MNHEY and CDR2 SVGAGI. The CDR3 nucleotides read TGTGCCAGCAGTTACATACAGGATGGGCGCACCTTC. Residues: CASSYIQDGRTF.

The chain is built from TRBV6-2 or TRBV6-3 and TRBJ1-2; D might be TRBD1 (6 bases). The CDR3 covers 12 residues. CDR1 is MNHEY and CDR2 is SVGEGT in the germline V gene. Trimming stripped 5 bases from V and 7 bases from J, with 11 bases between. The CDR3 loop is CASSRQAGGYTF. CDR3 DNA sequence: TGTGCCAGCAGTCGACAGGCGGGTGGCTACACCTTC.

This clonotype was found many times. In nucleotides, the CDR3 is TGCGCCAGCAGCTTGGAAGGGGCGGCCTACGAGCAGTACTTC. Translating it yields CASSLEGAAYEQYF. The chain is built from TRBV5-1 and TRBJ2-7; D might be TRBD1 (5 bases). The CDR3 contains 14 residues. Trimming took 0 bases from V and 2 from J, leaving 9 bases between them. Germline CDR1 SGHRS, CDR2 YFSETQ.

This clonotype has just a few counts. The rearrangement uses TRBV7-9 and TRBJ2-3; D is possibly TRBD1 or TRBD2 (5 bases each). Trimming removed 3 bases at V and 0 bases at J, with 16 bases between. This CDR3 spans 17 amino acids. The germline V gene encodes CDR1 SEHNR and CDR2 FQNEAQ (reference sequence). The CDR3 here is CASSLWTGTASTDTQYF. The CDR3 bases are TGTGCCAGCAGCTTGTGGACCGGGACGGCTAGCACAGATACGCAGTATTTT. The variable domain in full, completed from reference TRBV7-9 and TRBJ2-3, reads DTGVSQNPRHKITKRGQNVTFRCDPISEHNRLYWYRQTLGQGPEFLTYFQNEAQLEKSRLLSDRFSAERPKGSFSTLEIQRTEQGDSAMYLCASSLWTGTASTDTQYFGPGTRLTVL.

V is TRBV9 and J is TRBJ1-4, with a weak D call TRBD1 (5 bases). V was shortened by 4 bases and J by 4 bases, with 14 bases between the two germline ends. The CDR3 is made up of 15 amino acids. Germline V gives CDR1 SGDLS, CDR2 YYNGEE. CDR3 nucleotide sequence: TGTGCCAGCAGCTTCTCCGGGGCCGATAATGAAAAACTGTTTTTT. Its translation is CASSFSGADNEKLFF.

This clonotype was found many times. The rearrangement uses TRBV28 and TRBJ2-7, with D perhaps TRBD1 (6 bases). The V and J ends lost 7 bases and 4 bases respectively, with 14 bases between them. From germline, CDR1 is MDHEN and CDR2 SYDVKM. The CDR3 runs 13 residues. The CDR3 DNA reads TGTGCCAGCAACCCTAAAGGGACATACGAGCAGTACTTC. Its protein product is CASNPKGTYEQYF.

V usage is TRBV10-3 and J usage is TRBJ2-1; D not certain. Trimming stripped 4 bases from V and 8 bases from J, with 9 bases between. Germline V gene lookup returns CDR1 ENHRY and CDR2 SYGVKD. The CDR3 has 12 amino acids. The CDR3 sequence: CAISAPVDEQFF. The CDR3 region has the DNA TGTGCCATCAGTGCTCCGGTCGATGAGCAGTTCTTC.

The rearrangement links TRBV7-2 to TRBJ1-1, with D possibly being TRBD1 (5 bases). Per the germline V gene, CDR1 is SGHTA and CDR2 is FQGNSA. Trimming cost V 7 bases and J 6 bases, with 18 bases left between them. The CDR3 has 14 residues. The CDR3 DNA is TGTGCCAGCACCACCTTTTCAACAGGCGCTGAAGCTTTCTTT. This sequence encodes CASTTFSTGAEAFF.

The chain employs TRBV19 and TRBJ1-1; D not certain. The CDR3 has 13 amino acids. Germline V gene data show CDR1 as LNHDA and CDR2 as SQIVND (reference sequence). V lost 1 base, J lost 2 bases, and 5 bases lay in between. The CDR3 reads CASSIAVNTEAFF. The CDR3 DNA reads TGTGCCAGTAGTATAGCAGTCAACACTGAAGCTTTCTTT.

This clonotype was detected ten times or more. Here the CDR3 DNA reads TGTGCCAGCAGTCCCCGGCCATATCCCACAGATACGCAGTATTTT. It specifies CASSPRPYPTDTQYF. V usage is TRBV27 and J usage is TRBJ2-3, with D unclear. Trimming took off 5 bases at V and 2 bases at J, with 14 bases between the two ends. CDR3 length: 15 residues. Per germline, CDR1 MNHEY and CDR2 SMNVEV (reference sequence).

The CDR3 is CASSVASYGYTF. CDR3 bases: TGTGCCAGCAGCGTAGCCTCCTATGGCTACACCTTC. The chain uses TRBV9 and TRBJ1-2; no clear D. The germline V gene has CDR1 SGDLS and CDR2 YYNGEE. With 0 bases removed from V and 4 bases from J, the gap between germline ends came to 4 bases. The CDR3 spans 12 residues.

V and J are TRBV7-3 and TRBJ1-1; D may be TRBD1 (6 bases). V dropped 1 base and J dropped 4 bases, with 10 bases sitting between them. From germline, CDR1 is SGHTA and CDR2 FQGTGA. CDR3 length: 14 amino acids. The CDR3 DNA sequence: TGTGCCAGCAGCTTAAACAGGGTAAGCACTGAAGCTTTCTTT. Its protein is CASSLNRVSTEAFF. The full variable domain, rest sourced from reference TRBV7-3 and TRBJ1-1, is GAGVSQTPSNKVTEKGKYVELRCDPISGHTALYWYRQSLGQGPEFLIYFQGTGAADDSGLPNDRFFAVRPEGSVSTLKIQRTERGDSAVYLCASSLNRVSTEAFFGQGTRLTVV.

This clonotype appeared many times. V and J are TRBV10-3 and TRBJ1-1; 9 nucleotides line up with TRBD1. Looked up from germline, CDR1 is ENHRY and CDR2 is SYGVKD. The CDR3 contains 15 residues. Unmatched junction bases numbered 4, after V lost 4 bases and J lost 1 base. CDR3 amino acids: CAISGTGARNTEAFF. CDR3 nucleotide sequence: TGTGCCATCAGTGGGACAGGGGCGCGGAACACTGAAGCTTTCTTT.